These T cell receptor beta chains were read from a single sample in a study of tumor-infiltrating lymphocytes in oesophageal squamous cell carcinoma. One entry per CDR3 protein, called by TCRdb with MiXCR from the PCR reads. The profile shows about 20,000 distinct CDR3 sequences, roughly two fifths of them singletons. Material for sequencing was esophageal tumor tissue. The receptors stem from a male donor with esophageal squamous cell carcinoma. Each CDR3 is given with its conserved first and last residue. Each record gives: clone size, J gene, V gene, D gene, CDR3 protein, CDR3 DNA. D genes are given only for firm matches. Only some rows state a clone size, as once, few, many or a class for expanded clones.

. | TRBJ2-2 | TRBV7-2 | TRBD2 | CASSLQPGLGTGELFF | TGTGCCAGCAGCTTACAACCGGGACTAGGCACCGGGGAGCTGTTTTTT
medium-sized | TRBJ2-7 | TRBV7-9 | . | CASSFNEGYYEQYF | TGTGCCAGCAGCTTCAACGAGGGATACTACGAGCAGTACTTC
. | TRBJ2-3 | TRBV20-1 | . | CSAVDFGTTSTDTQYF | TGCAGTGCTGTCGACTTCGGGACAACTAGCACAGATACGCAGTATTTT
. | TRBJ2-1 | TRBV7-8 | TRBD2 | CASSYTTSGTYNEQFF | TGTGCCAGCAGCTATACGACTAGCGGAACCTACAATGAGCAGTTCTTC
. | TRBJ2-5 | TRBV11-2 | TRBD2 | CASSYVAHDGDSGRPRRETQYF | TGTGCCAGCAGCTATGTGGCCCACGACGGAGATAGCGGGAGGCCCAGGAGGGAGACCCAGTACTTC
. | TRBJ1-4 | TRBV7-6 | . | CASAWGGQNEKLFF | TGTGCCAGCGCCTGGGGAGGCCAGAATGAAAAACTGTTTTTT
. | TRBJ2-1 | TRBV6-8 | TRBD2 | CASSYTILAGDDNEQFF | TGTGCCAGCAGTTACACCATCCTAGCGGGGGACGACAATGAGCAGTTCTTC
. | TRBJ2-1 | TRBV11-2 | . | CASSQPGDSLYNEQFF | TGTGCCAGCAGCCAACCGGGGGACAGCTTATACAATGAGCAGTTCTTC
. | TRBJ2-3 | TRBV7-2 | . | CASKRAVPAADTQYF | TGTGCCAGCAAAAGGGCGGTACCGGCTGCAGATACGCAGTATTTT
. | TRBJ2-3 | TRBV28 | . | CASSLTVTDTQYF | TGTGCCAGCAGTTTAACAGTCACAGATACGCAGTATTTT
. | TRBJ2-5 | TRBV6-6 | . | CASSYFETQYF | TGTGCCAGCAGTTACTTTGAGACCCAGTACTTC
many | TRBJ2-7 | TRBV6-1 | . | CASSERRTDNYEQYF | TGTGCCAGCAGTGAAAGGAGGACAGATAACTACGAGCAGTACTTC
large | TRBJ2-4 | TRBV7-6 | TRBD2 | CASSPTTSGGSDPLAKNIQYF | TGTGCCAGCAGCCCCACGACTAGCGGGGGGTCAGACCCTCTAGCCAAAAACATTCAGTACTTC
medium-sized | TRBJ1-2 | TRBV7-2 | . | CASSSRQRLGYTF | TGTGCCAGCAGCTCGCGTCAGCGGTTGGGCTACACCTTC
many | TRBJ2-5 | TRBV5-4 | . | CASSSNPGFQETQYF | TGTGCCAGCAGCTCGAATCCAGGGTTCCAAGAGACCCAGTACTTC
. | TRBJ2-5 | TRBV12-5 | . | CASGKEGLRQETQYF | TGTGCTAGTGGGAAGGAGGGACTCCGACAAGAGACCCAGTACTTC
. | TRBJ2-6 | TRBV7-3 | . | CASSSRASGANVLTF | TGTGCCAGCAGCTCCAGGGCCTCTGGGGCCAACGTCCTGACTTTC
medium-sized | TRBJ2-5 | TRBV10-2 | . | CASSGTTKETQYF | TGCGCCAGCAGTGGGACCACTAAAGAGACCCAGTACTTC
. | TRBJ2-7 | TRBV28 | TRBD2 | CASRGTSGSFYEQYF | TGTGCCAGCAGGGGGACTAGCGGGAGTTTCTACGAGCAGTACTTC
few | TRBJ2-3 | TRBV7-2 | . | CASSLVPPDTQYF | TGTGCCAGCAGCTTAGTTCCCCCAGATACGCAGTATTTT
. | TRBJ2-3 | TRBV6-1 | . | CTSSEVRTMNEQYF | TGTACCAGCAGTGAAGTGCGGACTATGAACGAGCAGTATTTT
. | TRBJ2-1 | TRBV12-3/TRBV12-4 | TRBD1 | CASSSGTGDNEQFF | TGTGCCAGCAGTTCCGGGACAGGGGACAATGAGCAGTTCTTC
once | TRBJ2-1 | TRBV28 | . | CATTHYREQFF | TGTGCCACTACCCATTATCGTGAGCAGTTCTTC
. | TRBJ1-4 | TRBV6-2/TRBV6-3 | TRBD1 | CASRYRGQANEKLFF | TGTGCCAGCAGGTACAGGGGGCAGGCTAATGAAAAACTGTTTTTT
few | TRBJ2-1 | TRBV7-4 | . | CASSLKIAGFTYNEQFF | TGTGCCAGCAGCTTAAAAATCGCGGGATTCACCTACAATGAGCAGTTCTTC
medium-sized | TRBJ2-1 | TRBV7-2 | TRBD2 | CASSFFSGTYNEQFF | TGTGCCAGCAGCTTCTTTAGCGGGACCTACAATGAGCAGTTCTTC
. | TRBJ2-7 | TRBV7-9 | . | CASSLVGSSYEQYF | TGTGCCAGCAGCTTAGTCGGCAGCTCCTACGAGCAGTACTTC
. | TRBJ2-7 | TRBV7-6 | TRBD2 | CASSFSSGVYEQYF | TGTGCCAGCAGCTTTTCTAGCGGAGTCTACGAGCAGTACTTC
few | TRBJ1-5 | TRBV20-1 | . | CSATRVLYNQPQHF | TGCAGTGCTACCCGGGTCCTTTACAATCAGCCCCAGCATTTT
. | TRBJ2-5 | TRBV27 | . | CASSLGPGTQQTQETQYF | TGTGCCAGCAGCTTAGGCCCAGGGACTCAACAAACCCAAGAGACCCAGTACTTC
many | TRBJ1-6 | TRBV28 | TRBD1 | CASSSGQENSPLHF | TGTGCCAGCAGTTCGGGACAGGAAAATTCACCCCTCCACTTT
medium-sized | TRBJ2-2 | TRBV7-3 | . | CASSLSAAGHTGELFF | TGTGCCAGCAGCTTAAGCGCGGCGGGGCACACCGGGGAGCTGTTTTTT